The 27 T cell receptor gamma chains reported below all come from one sample, sequenced in a study of Vδ1+ human thymocytes. Sequences come from RNA converted to cDNA by reverse transcription. Pooled V-gene forward primers with one constant-region reverse primer generated the CDR3 amplicons by multiplex PCR. TCRdb re-called the multiplex PCR reads via CATT. The sample lists more than 9,000 gamma-chain clones, approximately 40% occurring once. Antigens of these TCRs are unknown. Study-level points and caveats: Highly polyclonal TRG and TRD repertoires with Gaussian CDR3 length distributions appeared in thymus.

Specimen: Vdelta1+ gamma-delta thymocytes from the thymus. Subset denoted: FACS-sorted CD3+ TCRalphabeta- TCRVdelta1+ TCRVdelta2- thymocytes. All receptors derive from a boy younger than two who had congenital heart surgery.

This clone was picked up a small number of times. An end of the junction differs from the germline gene, which may be a read error. The rearrangement links TRGV4 to TRGJ1 or TRGJ2. The CDR3 runs to 11 residues. Germline V gene data show CDR1 as EGSTGY and CDR2 as YDSYTSSV. The CDR3 region has the DNA TGCGCCACCTGGGATGGACGAAAGAAACTCTTT. Its translation is CATWDGRKKLF.

This clone was observed a single time. This chain joins TRGV3 and TRGJ1 or TRGJ2. TCRdb records no J gene; here it was assigned by comparing the DNA to germline. Germline lookup yields CDR1 VTNTFY and CDR2 YDVSTARD (reference sequence). The CDR3 extends over 17 amino acids. J was trimmed by 3 bases and V by 1 base; bases with no gene match: 15. In DNA, the CDR3 is TGTGCCACCTGGGACAGAAAGACGGTGTGGCGTTATTATAAGAAACTCTTT. Translation: CATWDRKTVWRYYKKLF.

No V segment was called; the J segment is TRGJ1 or TRGJ2. The length of the CDR3 is 16 residues. The CDR3 DNA sequence: TGTGCCACCTGGGACAGGCCCCGATTGTTTTATTATAAGAAACTCTTT. Protein product: CATWDRPRLFYYKKLF.

V and J are TRGV4 and TRGJ1 or TRGJ2. In the absence of a J gene in TCRdb, the DNA was matched to germline to assign it here. This CDR3 region has 14 residues. CDR1 is EGSTGY, CDR2 YDSYTSSV, per germline. Germline trimming cut 4 bases from V and 3 bases from J; bases unmatched to any gene: 9. Written as DNA, the CDR3 is TGTGCCACCTGGGAGACCCCATTTTATTATAAGAAACTCTTT. Translated, it gives CATWETPFYYKKLF.

This clone was seen a handful of times. V and J are TRGV9 and TRGJ1 or TRGJ2. This CDR3 spans 14 amino acids. The germline gives CDR1 GITISATS, CDR2 ISYDGTV (reference sequence). The V gene end was trimmed by 5 bases and the J gene end by 0 bases; junction bases not matched to a gene: 7. The CDR3 is CALWVKSNYYKKLF. In DNA form, the CDR3 reads TGTGCCTTGTGGGTGAAATCGAATTATTATAAGAAACTCTTT.

The chain joins TRGV9 to TRGJ1 or TRGJ2. Germline V gene data show CDR1 as GITISATS and CDR2 as ISYDGTV (reference sequence). Trimming at V came to 0 bases and at J to 4 bases, leaving 9 bases not matched to a gene. CDR3 length equals 15 residues. The CDR3 protein is CALWEVADLYYKKLF. DNA for the CDR3: TGTGCCTTGTGGGAGGTGGCCGATTTATATTATAAGAAACTCTTT.

About this clone itself: It may be a read error: a sequence one base away is much more abundant. J is TRGJ1 or TRGJ2 and V is TRGV5. No J gene was available from TCRdb, and it was assigned here by a germline match of the DNA. Germline CDR1 is VINAFY and CDR2 is YDVSNSKD. After removal of 3 bases from V and 1 base from J, the junction contained 3 bases not matched to a gene. The CDR3 has 13 amino acids. CDR3 nucleotides: TGTGCCACCTGGGACCCAAATTATTATAAGAAACTCTTT. It yields the protein CATWDPNYYKKLF.

V usage is TRGV4 and J usage is TRGJ1 or TRGJ2. The J gene was not available in TCRdb and was assigned here by matching the DNA to germline segments. Germline V gives CDR1 EGSTGY, CDR2 YDSYTSSV. The CDR3 has 17 amino acids. The J segment lost 6 bases and the V segment lost 0 bases, leaving 17 bases of the junction unmatched. DNA of the CDR3: TGTGCCACCTGGGATGGGCCGGTAGGAAAAAAACGTTATAAGAAACTCTTT. It yields the protein CATWDGPVGKKRYKKLF.

The gene calls are TRGV2 and TRGJ1 or TRGJ2. The J gene, left out of TCRdb, was set here by checking the DNA against germline. This CDR3 has 16 residues. Per germline, CDR1 EGSNGY and CDR2 YDSYNSKV. V was pared by 4 bases and J by 5 bases, with 17 bases of the junction left unmatched. The CDR3 is CATWDGPQLSHYKKLF. The DNA for the CDR3 is TGTGCCACCTGGGATGGGCCGCAGCTATCCCATTATAAGAAACTCTTT.

The V call is TRGV3, the J call TRGJ1 or TRGJ2. Trimming at V came to 4 bases and at J to 4 bases, leaving 7 bases not matched to a gene. The germline V gene has CDR1 VTNTFY and CDR2 YDVSTARD (reference sequence). The CDR3 covers 13 residues. The DNA of the CDR3 is TGTGCCACCTGGGATCCCATCTATTATAAGAAACTCTTT. Translating it yields CATWDPIYYKKLF.

The gene calls are TRGV3 and TRGJ1 or TRGJ2. The J gene, not given by TCRdb, was assigned here from a germline match of the nucleotide sequence. The length of the CDR3 is 14 residues. Germline V gene sequence: CDR1 VTNTFY, CDR2 YDVSTARD (reference sequence). The V gene end was trimmed by 2 bases and the J gene end by 9 bases; junction bases not matched to a gene: 13. CDR3 loop: CATWDTRGWGKKLF. CDR3 coding DNA: TGTGCCACCTGGGACACCCGAGGGTGGGGTAAGAAACTCTTT.

This clone counts as large. The same CDR3 also results from other DNA sequences found in this sample. V and J are TRGV9 and TRGJ1 or TRGJ2. Germline trimming cut 3 bases from V and 1 base from J; bases unmatched to any gene: 0. Germline V lookup: CDR1 GITISATS, CDR2 ISYDGTV (reference sequence). The CDR3 runs 12 residues. CDR3 loop: CALWENYYKKLF. The CDR3 DNA follows: TGTGCCTTGTGGGAGAATTATTATAAGAAACTCTTT.

This clone was seen just once. The chain combines TRGV5 with TRGJ1 or TRGJ2. No J segment appears in TCRdb, so it was assigned here by matching the sequence to germline. With 0 bases clipped from V and 2 bases from J, the junction kept 7 bases outside the gene matches. CDR1 VINAFY and CDR2 YDVSNSKD come from the germline V gene. The CDR3 runs to 15 residues. The CDR3 reads CATWDRRGDYYKKLF. DNA of the CDR3: TGTGCCACCTGGGACAGGCGGGGCGATTATTATAAGAAACTCTTT.

This clone showed up just a few times. The rearrangement links TRGV9 to TRGJ1 or TRGJ2. This CDR3 contains 14 residues. Losses at the gene ends were 1 base for V and 7 bases for J; bases not matched to a gene: 10. Germline lookup yields CDR1 GITISATS and CDR2 ISYDGTV (reference sequence). The CDR3 loop is CALWEVLPRYKKLF. CDR3 DNA sequence: TGTGCCTTGTGGGAGGTCCTCCCCCGCTATAAGAAACTCTTT.

J is TRGJ1 or TRGJ2 and V is TRGV2. The J gene comes from matching the DNA to germline here; TCRdb lacks it. The V and J ends lost 0 bases and 3 bases, in that order; junction bases with no gene match: 5. CDR3 length: 14 amino acids. Per the germline V gene, CDR1 is EGSNGY and CDR2 is YDSYNSKV. The CDR3 coding sequence is TGTGCCACCTGGGACGGGCACGGTTATTATAAGAAACTCTTT. It encodes CATWDGHGYYKKLF.

V is TRGV3 and J is TRGJ1 or TRGJ2. The J gene, absent from TCRdb, was called here by matching the DNA to germline. The CDR3 is made up of 13 amino acids. Trimming took 6 bases from V and 4 from J; bases not matched to a gene: 9. Per the germline V gene, CDR1 is VTNTFY and CDR2 is YDVSTARD (reference sequence). The DNA for the CDR3 is TGTGCCACCTGGACACGGACGTATTATAAGAAACTCTTT. This sequence encodes CATWTRTYYKKLF.

A remark on this clone: Other DNA sequences within the sample encode an identical CDR3. This chain links TRGV5 with TRGJ1 or TRGJ2. The V and J ends lost 0 bases and 12 bases, in that order; junction bases with no gene match: 5. The CDR3 extends over 11 amino acids. The V gene's germline CDR1 is VINAFY and CDR2 YDVSNSKD. CDR3 loop: CATWDRPGKLF. The CDR3 DNA follows: TGTGCCACCTGGGACAGGCCTGGGAAACTCTTT.

This sequence joins TRGV8 and TRGJ1 or TRGJ2. Per germline, CDR1 VENAVY and CDR2 YDSYNSRV. There are 15 residues in the CDR3. The ends lost 3 bases at V and 0 bases at J; junction bases unmatched: 8. The CDR3 nucleotides are TGTGCCACCTGGGATCCCCTTGCGAATTATTATAAGAAACTCTTT. Its translation is CATWDPLANYYKKLF.

This clone was seen only once. The chain joins TRGV4 to TRGJ1 or TRGJ2. The J gene, left out of TCRdb, was set here by checking the DNA against germline. The CDR3 is made up of 14 amino acids. Germline V gene lookup returns CDR1 EGSTGY and CDR2 YDSYTSSV. V was pared by 0 bases and J by 7 bases, with 9 bases of the junction left unmatched. The chain's CDR3 is CATWDGLIMYKKLF. DNA of the CDR3: TGTGCCACCTGGGATGGGCTAATTATGTATAAGAAACTCTTT.

This clone has more than one count but fewer than ten. The chain is built from TRGV2 and TRGJ1 or TRGJ2. The J gene is not listed in TCRdb, so it was assigned here from a DNA match to germline. Trimming removed 0 bases from V and 6 bases from J; junction bases left unmatched: 5. The CDR3 runs to 13 residues. Per germline, CDR1 EGSNGY and CDR2 YDSYNSKV. The CDR3 sequence: CATWDGHVYKKLF. DNA for the CDR3: TGTGCCACCTGGGACGGGCACGTTTATAAGAAACTCTTT.

This clone was recorded only once. The chain is built from TRGV5 and TRGJ1 or TRGJ2. TCRdb is silent on the J gene; assignment here came from matching the DNA to germline. CDR1 and CDR2 from the germline V gene are VINAFY and YDVSNSKD. This CDR3 region has 14 residues. J was trimmed by 5 bases and V by 0 bases; bases with no gene match: 7. CDR3 in DNA: TGTGCCACCTGGGACAGGCCCCAAAATTATAAGAAACTCTTT. It codes for CATWDRPQNYKKLF.

This rearrangement joins TRGV9 to TRGJP2. The J gene, not given by TCRdb, was assigned here from a germline match of the nucleotide sequence. This CDR3 comprises 17 residues. Trimming at V came to 3 bases and at J to 2 bases, leaving 12 bases not matched to a gene. Per the germline V gene, CDR1 is GITISATS and CDR2 is ISYDGTV (reference sequence). The CDR3 is CALWELPGGSSDWIKTF. The CDR3 DNA is TGTGCCTTGTGGGAGCTCCCCGGAGGGAGTAGTGATTGGATCAAGACGTTT.

This clone was seen more than once but under ten times. The rearrangement joins TRGV4 to TRGJ1 or TRGJ2. CDR3 length: 14 amino acids. The V gene's germline CDR1 is EGSTGY and CDR2 YDSYTSSV. V lost 6 bases to trimming and J lost 1 base; unmatched junction nucleotides: 9. The CDR3 spells CATWIYLNYYKKLF. In DNA, the CDR3 is TGTGCCACCTGGATTTACCTCAATTATTATAAGAAACTCTTT.

Of note for this clone: Germline and junction disagree at one end, which may indicate a read error. This chain links TRGV4 with TRGJ1 or TRGJ2. CDR3 size: 13 residues. CDR1 is EGSTGY, CDR2 YDSYTSSV, per germline. The CDR3 DNA is TGTGCCACCTGGGATGGGCTTTGTTATAAGAAACTATTT. Its protein is CATWDGLCYKKLF.

The chain joins TRGV4 to TRGJ1 or TRGJ2. TCRdb carries no J gene annotation; the J gene was assigned here by matching the DNA with germline. CDR1 is EGSTGY and CDR2 is YDSYTSSV in the germline V gene. The CDR3 sequence is 14 residues long. The junction had 14 bases not matched to a gene; V was cut back by 0 bases and J by 12 bases. CDR3 sequence reads: CATWDGRQHRGKLF. The CDR3 nucleotides read TGTGCCACCTGGGATGGGAGACAGCACAGGGGGAAACTCTTT.

This clone was seen only once. The V gene is TRGV3, the J gene TRGJ1 or TRGJ2. TCRdb records no J gene; here it was assigned by comparing the DNA to germline. CDR3 length: 12 residues. With V trimmed by 2 bases and J by 12 bases, 10 bases remained unmatched. Germline CDR1 and CDR2: VTNTFY and YDVSTARD (reference sequence). Here the CDR3 reads CATWDMPRRKLF. In DNA form, the CDR3 reads TGTGCCACCTGGGACATGCCCCGGAGGAAACTCTTT.

The V call is TRGV3, the J call TRGJ1 or TRGJ2. The J gene is not listed in TCRdb, so it was assigned here from a DNA match to germline. Germline values: CDR1 VTNTFY, CDR2 YDVSTARD (reference sequence). CDR3 size: 14 residues. V lost 3 bases, J lost 10 bases, and 15 bases stayed unmatched. CDR3 residues: CATWDWHRVNKKLF. In nucleotides, the CDR3 is TGTGCCACCTGGGACTGGCACAGGGTTAACAAGAAACTCTTT.